This T cell receptor (beta chain) was sequenced in a study of high-grade serous ovarian cancer treatment subgroups (dated by TCRdb to about 2021). A note on the overall study: Sequencing yielded a mean of roughly 14,000 reads and approximately 7,000 unique TCR beta rearrangements per sample. Under a laparoscopic triage algorithm, patients with high-grade serous ovarian cancer were grouped by complete gross resection or by neoadjuvant chemotherapy response, and the study profiled the TCR beta repertoires of these patients. The cohort comprised around 30 patients: about 10 with no residual disease after primary surgery (R0), about 10 excellent NACT responders, and about 10 poor NACT responders. One primary tumor sample and two metastatic tumor samples were contributed by each patient, so that some 100 samples were obtained in total. The research as a whole found: The TCR repertoire analyses centered on CDR3, and CDR1 and CDR2 were not analyzed. Because bulk tumor TCR sequencing provided no spatial information, insight into HGSC tumor complexity and diversity was limited. Repertoire similarity between tumors of the same patient ranged about 0.1 to 0.79, whereas almost no similarity was seen between different patients. TCR clonal relatedness correlated positively with neoantigen level and, by trend, with copy number variation and mutation load from whole-genome sequencing.

The CDR3 spans 12 residues, from the cysteine through the phenylalanine. Here the CDR3 DNA is all that survives: 36 bases in frame from base 1. V sheds 3 bases and J sheds 5 bases, leaving 7 bases between their ends. The germline V gene specifies SGHAT as CDR1 and FQNNGV as CDR2. Tumor samples were collected prior to definitive surgery or chemotherapy. Genomic DNA extraction was performed by the MD Anderson Biospecimen Extraction Resource, and TCR sequencing was carried out by the MD Anderson Cancer Genomics Laboratory. The approximately 90 tumor samples were subjected to high-throughput TCR profiling using ImmunoSEQ. In the paper's pipeline: To measure repertoire diversity, the metrics used were richness (unique productive sequences), clonality, evenness and relatedness, and the Bhattacharyya coefficient was used to assess similarity between samples. A sensitivity analysis that removed TCRs with fewer than two reads produced consistent conclusions. TCRdb provides this immuneACCESS table in a form limited to in-frame rearrangements. Some clones are lacking; in checked studies, under half of them reflect an unresolved V gene, and why the rest are absent is not known. The D gene and trimming were derived from the DNA, and the V and J assignments and clone size from that table. This sample lists around 37,000 clones; 75% to 85% were detected once. Clones ranked in the top ten supply 3.1% of the sample.

This clone was seen only once. This receptor's antigen is unknown. No base quality information exists; no much larger clone differs at one position. The clonotype comes from a human donor with high-grade serous ovarian cancer. Sequences were obtained from tumor tissue. The chain is encoded by TRBV11-2 joined to TRBJ2-5; the D gene assignment is perhaps TRBD1 or TRBD2, with each matching 5 bases. CDR3 region: CASSLRGETQYF. The sequenced DNA is TGTGCCAGCAGCTTGAGGGGCGAGACCCAGTACTTC.